This T cell receptor (beta chain) appears in the sequencing data of a study of regulatory T cells in long-lasting Graves disease. Broader study findings: Persistent Graves' patients showed a TCR diversity that was lower than that of newly diagnosed ones.

Time point denoted: newly diagnosed GD, antithyroid drugs for less than 3 months. Construction of the TCR library relied on RNA isolated from PBMCs. This clonotype has a count of ten or more. Its target is not known. Arm-PCR of CDR3 regions and iRepertoire HTBI primers were the basis on which TCR beta libraries were built. TCRdb processed the multiplex PCR reads anew with MiXCR; each CDR3 protein has one entry. The table includes over 350,000 distinct CDR3 sequences, 11% to 15% detected once. The same specimen was also included in a second study, on T cells in Graves' hyperthyroidism and ophthalmopathy.

This clonotype was sampled from a woman between 50 and 59 years old with Graves disease. The sequences come from peripheral blood mononuclear cells (PBMCs), collected at new diagnosis, from a patient treated with antithyroid drugs.

The CDR3 coding sequence is TGTGCCAGCAGCACCGGGACATTACAAGAGACCCAGTACTTC. Encoded protein: CASSTGTLQETQYF. This chain joins TRBV12-3 or TRBV12-4 and TRBJ2-5; possible D gene TRBD1, 6 bases. V shed 6 bases and J shed 2 bases, with 13 bases lying between them. The CDR3 is 14 residues long.